This T cell receptor (beta chain) was identified in a study of T cell repertoires in cytomegalovirus infection. General study results and limits: CMV carriers with the relevant HLA were identified by cumulative public TCR beta family frequency.

Only a few counts were recorded for this clonotype. Its antigen is currently unknown. TCRdb re-called the reads with MiXCR, one entry per CDR3 protein. The sample includes around 530,000 distinct CDR3 sequences, more than 25% seen only once; the top ten take approximately 13%. The receptor's source is a human donor in good health (CMV status not recorded). Some clones in this sample may be carry-over from other donors' samples. Sequencing used PBMCs.

CDR3 region: CASRPTSGRFHEQFF. CDR3 sequence (DNA): TGTGCCAGCAGGCCGACTAGCGGGAGGTTCCATGAGCAGTTCTTC. This rearrangement joins TRBV28 to TRBJ2-1; 13 bases line up with TRBD2. V lost 6 bases, J lost 8 bases, and 7 bases stayed unmatched. This CDR3 region has 15 residues. Per germline, CDR1 MDHEN and CDR2 SYDVKM.